This entry features one T cell receptor (beta chain) sequence. This specimen comes from a study of cytomegalovirus exposure and HLA in healthy donors. Primers for the PCR totalled 60 Vbeta and 13 Jbeta. Under the authors' procedure: Counted up in a later analysis, unique TCR beta chains came to 65 million to 80 million, with around 10 million shared. Profiling relied on immunoSEQ multiplex PCR, and the TCRdb table lists in-frame clones only, not all of them. V and J calls and clone size come straight from that table; D and trimming were deduced from the DNA. This sample has fewer than 150,000 clones, with approximately 60% found just once. Each of the donors was a healthy bone marrow donor. J gave up 2 bases and V 11 bases, and 5 bases lay outside the gene matches. The CDR3 contains 13 residues. Germline lookup yields CDR1 WSHSY and CDR2 SAAADI.

The V gene is TRBV10-2, the J gene TRBJ2-3; TRBD1 matches at 9 bases. The TCR sequence derives from a human donor in good health. The sequenced sample was PBMCs. CDR3 sequence reads: CAADRGDTDTQYF. The CDR3 coding sequence is TGCGCCGCGGACAGGGGAGACACAGATACGCAGTATTTT.